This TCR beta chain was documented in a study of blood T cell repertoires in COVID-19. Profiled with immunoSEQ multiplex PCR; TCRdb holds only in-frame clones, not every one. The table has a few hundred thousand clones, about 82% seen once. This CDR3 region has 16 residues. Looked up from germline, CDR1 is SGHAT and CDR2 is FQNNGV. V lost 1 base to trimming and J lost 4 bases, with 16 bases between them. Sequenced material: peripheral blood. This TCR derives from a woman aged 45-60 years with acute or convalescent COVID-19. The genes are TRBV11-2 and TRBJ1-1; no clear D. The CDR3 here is CASSLVLVQSGTEAFF. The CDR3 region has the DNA TGTGCCAGCAGCTTAGTCTTAGTACAGTCCGGCACTGAAGCTTTCTTT.